This TCR beta chain was captured by sequencing in a study of OX40 agonist ivuxolimab in advanced cancers. Study-level background: Intravenous ivuxolimab at 0.01 to 10 mg/kg was given to patients every 2 weeks. Treatment received earlier with anti-PD-1, anti-PD-L1 or anti-CTLA-4 agents was allowed, and over 35% had some. Partial responses were recorded for three patients, including one with hepatocellular carcinoma and two with cutaneous melanoma.

Germline V gene data show CDR1 as MDHEN and CDR2 as SYDVKM. The CDR3 is made up of 14 amino acids. V was clipped by 7 bases and J by 8 bases; unmatched bases: 10. Some clones are missing from TCRdb's copy, which holds only in-frame ones; the method was immunoSEQ multiplex PCR. The sample consists of 15,000 to 17,000 clones, roughly 77% of them appearing once. Sequenced here: CD4+ or CD8+ T cells sorted from blood, sampled in a trial of the OX40 agonist ivuxolimab. The sequence was obtained from an adult with an advanced solid tumor such as melanoma, head and neck, liver or kidney cancer. The chain combines TRBV28 with TRBJ1-5; 8 bases match TRBD1. The CDR3 DNA reads as TGTGCCAGCAACCCGGACAGGGAGACTGAGCCCCAGCATTTT. This translates into CASNPDRETEPQHF. Using reference TRBV28 and TRBJ1-5 for the parts outside the CDR3, the full variable domain is DVKVTQSSRYLVKRTGEKVFLECVQDMDHENMFWYRQDPGLGLRLIYFSYDVKMKEKGDIPEGYSVSREKKERFSLILESASTNQTSMYLCASNPDRETEPQHFGDGTRLSIL.